The clone carrying this TCR beta chain was counted only a few times. Its specificity is unknown. This sample is drawn from a study of identical twins. Study-level results: Analyses based on zero insertions could be partly confounded by invariant MAIT and iNKT cells.

Via MiXCR, TCRdb re-called the 5' RACE reads, giving one row per CDR3 protein. The sample holds 500,000 or so distinct CDR3 sequences, about 20% seen once. The CDR3 loop spans 14 amino acids. The ends were cut back, 6 bases at V and 0 bases at J, with 8 bases in the middle. The same sample was also used in a study of T cells expressing NK-cell markers. As that study records: Obtained from sorted CD3+CD56+NKG2C+, CD3+CD56+NKG2C- and CD3+CD56-NKG2C+ T cells were the TCR beta repertoires. Similarly, these clonotypes led the CD3+CD56-NKG2C+ fraction as well in four donors.

The clonotype was recovered from a woman under 30 in good health. This sequence joins TRBV12-3 or TRBV12-4 and TRBJ1-4; D gene uncertain. Sequenced: CD4+ T cells sorted from blood. CDR3 in amino acids: CASSQVATNEKLFF. The CDR3 bases are TGTGCCAGCAGCCAGGTTGCAACTAATGAAAAACTGTTTTTT.